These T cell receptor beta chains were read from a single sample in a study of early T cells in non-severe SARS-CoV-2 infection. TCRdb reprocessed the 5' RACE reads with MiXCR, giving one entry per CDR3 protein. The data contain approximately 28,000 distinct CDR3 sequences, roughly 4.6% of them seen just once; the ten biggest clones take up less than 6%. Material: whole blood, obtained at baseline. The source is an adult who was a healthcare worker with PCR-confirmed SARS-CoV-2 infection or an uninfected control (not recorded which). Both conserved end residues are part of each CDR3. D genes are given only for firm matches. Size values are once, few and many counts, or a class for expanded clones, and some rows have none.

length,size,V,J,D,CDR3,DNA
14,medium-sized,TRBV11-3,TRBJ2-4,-,CASSSLNLRNIQYF,TGTGCCAGCAGCTCACTGAACCTAAGGAACATTCAGTACTTC
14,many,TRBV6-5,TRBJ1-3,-,CASSTQGGGNTIYF,TGTGCCAGCAGTACACAGGGAGGCGGAAACACCATATATTTT
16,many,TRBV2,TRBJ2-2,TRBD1,CASSDAGTANTGELFF,TGTGCCAGCAGTGATGCTGGGACAGCGAACACCGGGGAGCTGTTTTTT
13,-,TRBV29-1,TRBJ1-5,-,CSVARERGQPQHF,TGCAGCGTAGCCCGGGAGCGGGGTCAGCCCCAGCATTTT
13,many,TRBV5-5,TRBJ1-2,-,CASSLADHYGYTF,TGTGCCAGCAGCTTAGCTGACCACTATGGCTACACCTTC
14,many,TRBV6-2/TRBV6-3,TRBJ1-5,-,CASSLPERYQPQHF,TGTGCCAGCAGCCTACCGGAACGATATCAGCCCCAGCATTTT
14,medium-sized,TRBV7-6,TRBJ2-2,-,CASSPQSGGGELFF,TGTGCCAGCAGCCCCCAAAGTGGTGGCGGGGAGCTGTTTTTT
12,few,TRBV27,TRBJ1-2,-,CASRRQGGGYTF,TGTGCCAGCAGGCGGCAGGGCGGTGGCTACACCTTC
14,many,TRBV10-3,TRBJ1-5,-,CAISESSQDRPQHF,TGTGCCATCAGTGAGTCGAGCCAGGATAGGCCCCAGCATTTT
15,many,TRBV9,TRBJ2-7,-,CASSAHEESSYEQYF,TGTGCCAGCAGCGCCCACGAGGAGAGCTCCTACGAGCAGTACTTC
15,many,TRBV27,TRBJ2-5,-,CASSSRSGSLETQYF,TGTGCCAGCAGTTCCCGCTCGGGCAGTCTGGAGACCCAGTACTTC
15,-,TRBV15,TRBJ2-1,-,CATSIHSGSYNEQFF,TGTGCCACCAGCATCCACTCGGGGTCCTACAATGAGCAGTTCTTC
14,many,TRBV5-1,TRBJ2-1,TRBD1,CASSLYQGANEQFF,TGCGCCAGCAGCTTGTATCAGGGGGCAAATGAGCAGTTCTTC
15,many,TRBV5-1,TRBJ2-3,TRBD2,CASSLVAGGGDTQYF,TGCGCCAGCAGCTTGGTAGCGGGAGGTGGAGATACGCAGTATTTT
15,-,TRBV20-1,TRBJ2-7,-,CSARDLDRSRSEQYF,TGCAGTGCTAGAGATCTCGACAGGTCCCGCTCCGAGCAGTACTTC
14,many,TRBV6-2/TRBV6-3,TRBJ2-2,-,CASSYGANTGELFF,TGTGCCAGCAGCTACGGGGCGAACACCGGGGAGCTGTTTTTT
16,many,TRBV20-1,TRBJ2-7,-,CSARDQGGPSSYEQYF,TGCAGTGCTAGAGATCAAGGGGGTCCAAGCTCCTACGAGCAGTACTTC
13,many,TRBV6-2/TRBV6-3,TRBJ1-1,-,CASGRGLAAEAFF,TGTGCCAGCGGTCGGGGGCTAGCCGCTGAAGCTTTCTTT
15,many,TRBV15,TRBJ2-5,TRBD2,CATSREASGKETQYF,TGTGCCACCAGCAGAGAGGCTAGCGGGAAAGAGACCCAGTACTTC
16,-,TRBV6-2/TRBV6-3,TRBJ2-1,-,CASSYSGRGHLSEQFF,TGTGCCAGCAGTTACTCGGGAAGGGGCCATCTCAGTGAGCAGTTCTTC
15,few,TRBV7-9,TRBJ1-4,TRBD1,CASSSTGGLNEKLFF,TGTGCCAGCAGCTCCACAGGGGGCCTTAATGAAAAACTGTTTTTT
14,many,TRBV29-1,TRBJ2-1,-,CSVEEGRGVDEQFF,TGCAGCGTTGAAGAGGGCAGGGGAGTAGATGAGCAGTTCTTC
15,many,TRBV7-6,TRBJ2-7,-,CASSLEGGPSYEQYF,TGTGCCAGCAGCTTAGAGGGGGGACCCTCCTACGAGCAGTACTTC
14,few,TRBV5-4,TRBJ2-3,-,CASSAGGREDTQYF,TGTGCCAGCAGCGCCGGGGGGCGGGAGGATACGCAGTATTTT
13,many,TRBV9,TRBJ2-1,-,CASSPRGGNEQFF,TGTGCCAGCAGCCCCCGCGGTGGCAATGAGCAGTTCTTC
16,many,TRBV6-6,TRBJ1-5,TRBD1,CASRDGQGGWNQPQHF,TGTGCCAGCAGGGATGGACAGGGGGGATGGAATCAGCCCCAGCATTTT
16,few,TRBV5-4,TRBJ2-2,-,CASSLAAGVNTGELFF,TGTGCCAGCAGCTTGGCTGCAGGGGTAAACACCGGGGAGCTGTTTTTT
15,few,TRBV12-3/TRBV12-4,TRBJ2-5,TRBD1,CASRMTGKHQETQYF,TGTGCCAGCAGGATGACAGGGAAACATCAAGAGACCCAGTACTTC
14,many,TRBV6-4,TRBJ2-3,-,CASSAGGLGDTQYF,TGTGCCAGCAGTGCCGGGGGACTTGGGGATACGCAGTATTTT
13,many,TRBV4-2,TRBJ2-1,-,CASSQVPANEQFF,TGTGCCAGCAGCCAAGTACCAGCTAATGAGCAGTTCTTC
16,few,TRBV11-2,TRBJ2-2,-,CASSLRQVLNTGELFF,TGTGCCAGCAGCTTACGACAGGTCCTGAACACCGGGGAGCTGTTTTTT
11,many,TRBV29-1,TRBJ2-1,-,CSVERRNEQFF,TGCAGCGTTGAAAGGAGGAATGAGCAGTTCTTC
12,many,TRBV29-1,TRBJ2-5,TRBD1,CSGGQGGETQYF,TGCAGCGGGGGACAGGGCGGAGAGACCCAGTACTTC
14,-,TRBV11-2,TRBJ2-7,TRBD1,CASSLGLRGREQYF,TGTGCCAGCAGCTTAGGCCTCAGGGGGCGCGAGCAGTACTTC
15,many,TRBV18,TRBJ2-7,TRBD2,CASSPSGRDSYEQYF,TGTGCCAGCTCACCCAGCGGGAGGGACTCCTACGAGCAGTACTTC
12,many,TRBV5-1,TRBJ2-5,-,CASSWGRETQYF,TGCGCCAGCAGCTGGGGGAGAGAGACCCAGTACTTC
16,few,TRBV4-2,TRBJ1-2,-,CASSLLGGQTNYGYTF,TGTGCCAGCAGCCTTCTAGGAGGGCAGACTAACTATGGCTACACCTTC
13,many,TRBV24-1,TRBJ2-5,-,CATSASDLETQYF,TGTGCCACCAGTGCCTCAGATTTGGAGACCCAGTACTTC
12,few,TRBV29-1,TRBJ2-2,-,CSVRGHTGELFF,TGCAGCGTTCGAGGGCACACCGGGGAGCTGTTTTTT
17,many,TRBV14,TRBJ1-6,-,CASSRSLRAWENSPLHF,TGTGCCAGCAGCCGCTCATTAAGGGCGTGGGAGAATTCACCCCTCCACTTT
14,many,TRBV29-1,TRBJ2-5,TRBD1,CSVEDGTGSETQYF,TGCAGCGTTGAAGATGGGACAGGGTCAGAGACCCAGTACTTC
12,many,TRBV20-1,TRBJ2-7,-,CSASLGNYEQYF,TGCAGTGCTAGCCTGGGGAACTACGAGCAGTACTTC
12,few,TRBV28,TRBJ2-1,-,CASGLLVGEQFF,TGTGCCAGCGGGCTACTTGTGGGTGAGCAGTTCTTC
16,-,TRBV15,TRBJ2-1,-,CATSRAHPSSYNEQFF,TGTGCCACCAGCAGGGCCCACCCAAGCTCCTACAATGAGCAGTTCTTC
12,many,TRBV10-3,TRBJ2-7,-,CAISDTEYEQYF,TGTGCCATCAGTGATACAGAATACGAGCAGTACTTC
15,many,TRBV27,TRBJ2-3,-,CASSPRGRDHDTQYF,TGTGCCAGCAGTCCCAGGGGCCGGGACCACGATACGCAGTATTTT
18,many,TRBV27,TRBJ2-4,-,CASSSRGPRLLPKNIQYF,TGTGCCAGCAGTTCCCGGGGCCCGCGACTTTTACCCAAAAACATTCAGTACTTC
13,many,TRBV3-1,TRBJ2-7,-,CASSQDRTYEQYF,TGTGCCAGCAGCCAAGACAGAACCTACGAGCAGTACTTC
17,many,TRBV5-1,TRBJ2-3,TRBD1,CASSLRPRQGGVDTQYF,TGCGCCAGCAGCTTGCGCCCCCGACAGGGCGGAGTGGATACGCAGTATTTT
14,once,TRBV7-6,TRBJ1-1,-,CASSTGPVNTEAFF,TGTGCCAGCTCTACGGGGCCCGTGAACACTGAAGCTTTCTTT
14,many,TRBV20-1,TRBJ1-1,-,CSARDPTGNTEAFF,TGCAGTGCTAGAGATCCAACGGGGAACACTGAAGCTTTCTTT
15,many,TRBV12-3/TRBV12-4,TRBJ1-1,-,CASSPIQGMNTEAFF,TGTGCCAGCAGCCCCATACAGGGAATGAACACTGAAGCTTTCTTT
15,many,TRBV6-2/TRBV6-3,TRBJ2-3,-,CASMEGHDLRNTQYF,TGTGCCAGCATGGAGGGACACGACCTCCGAAATACGCAGTATTTT
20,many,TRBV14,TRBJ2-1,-,CASSQVRGGMGMGIYNEQFF,TGTGCCAGCAGCCAAGTTCGAGGGGGAATGGGGATGGGGATCTACAATGAGCAGTTCTTC
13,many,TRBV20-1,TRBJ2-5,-,CSAYAAHVGTQYF,TGCAGTGCCTACGCGGCGCACGTTGGGACCCAGTACTTC